The 6 T cell receptor beta chains reported below all come from one sample, sequenced in a study of cytomegalovirus exposure and HLA in healthy donors. PCR primers comprised 60 Vbeta and 13 Jbeta primers. Method: immunoSEQ multiplex PCR; TCRdb's copy keeps in-frame clones and lacks some. Of some 98,000 clones listed, 76% were seen once; the top ten hold approximately 2%. Sequences were obtained from PBMCs. The receptors come from a man aged 40-50 years in good health and CMV-seronegative.

The chain joins TRBV15 to TRBJ2-7; D unresolved. Trimming took off 1 base at V and 3 bases at J, with 7 bases between the two ends. Germline V lookup: CDR1 LNHNV, CDR2 YYDKDF (reference sequence). The CDR3 has 13 amino acids. The CDR3 is CATSRGGLYEQYF. CDR3 nucleotides: TGTGCCACCAGCAGAGGTGGGCTCTACGAGCAGTACTTC.

To note about this clone: One end of the junction varies from germline; a read error may be responsible. The J gene is TRBJ2-2, the V gene TRBV18; no reliable D call. This CDR3 has 13 residues. Germline V gene data show CDR1 as KGHSH and CDR2 as LQKENI. The chain's CDR3 is CASSPQEAGELFF. CDR3 nucleotide sequence: TGTGCCAGCTCCCCACAAGAGGCCGGGGAGCTGTTTTTT.

This clone appeared a few times. This chain connects TRBV5-1 to TRBJ1-1, with 7 bases aligning to TRBD1. This CDR3 comprises 13 residues. Germline V gene data show CDR1 as SGHRS and CDR2 as YFSETQ. The ends lost 1 base at V and 3 bases at J; junction bases unmatched: 0. The CDR3 region has the DNA TGCGCCAGCAGCTTGACAGGGGACACTGAAGCTTTCTTT. It translates to CASSLTGDTEAFF.

This chain connects TRBV6-4 to TRBJ2-3; 7 bases line up with TRBD1. The CDR3 extends over 15 amino acids. Trimming cost V 2 bases and J 1 base; bases outside gene matches: 3. Germline-derived CDR1 and CDR2 are MRHNA and SNTAGT. This CDR3 reads CASSDRQGGTDTQYF. The CDR3 coding sequence is TGTGCCAGCAGTGACCGTCAGGGGGGCACAGATACGCAGTATTTT.

In DNA, the CDR3 is TGTGCCAGCAGCCTTAGCGGGGCCGCCTACGAGCAGTACTTC. It specifies CASSLSGAAYEQYF. This chain links TRBV7-2 with TRBJ2-5; 8 bases match TRBD2. The J call may be incorrect, as the DNA end agrees better with TRBJ2-7. Germline CDR1 and CDR2: SGHTA and FQGNSA. This CDR3 is built from 14 residues.

V is TRBV15 and J is TRBJ2-5; 9 bases map to TRBD2. The germline CDR1 and CDR2 sequences are LNHNV and YYDKDF (reference sequence). The V gene end was trimmed by 1 base and the J gene end by 0 bases; junction bases not matched to a gene: 3. The CDR3 is 16 residues long. The CDR3 nucleotides read TGTGCCACCAGCAGAGGATTAGCGGGGGACCAAGAGACCCAGTACTTC. This translates into CATSRGLAGDQETQYF.